This TCR beta chain was identified in a study of identical twins. Through template switching, a universal primer site was introduced, and the cDNA contained unique molecular identifiers. Each CDR3 protein is one row after TCRdb ran MiXCR on the 5' RACE reads. Here the sample spans roughly 630,000 distinct CDR3 sequences, roughly 6.6% being singletons. This clonotype was seen repeatedly, ten times or more. What it binds is not known. Broader study findings: Models underestimated how often monozygotic twins shared out-of-frame TCR alpha. In drawing conclusions, the study used cross-sectional statistical analysis and did not follow the same donors.

Germline V gene lookup returns CDR1 SGHRS and CDR2 YFSETQ. Trimming removed 4 bases from V and 3 bases from J; junction bases left unmatched: 2. CDR3 size: 15 residues. In addition, the sample was reused for a study of yellow fever vaccine responses in identical twins.

The source material was PBMCs. The rearrangement joins TRBV5-1 to TRBJ2-3, with 13 nucleotides matching TRBD2. The source is a woman younger than 35 in good health. This CDR3 is CASSVGLAGTDTQYF. The DNA of the CDR3 is TGCGCCAGCAGCGTGGGACTAGCGGGGACAGATACGCAGTATTTT.